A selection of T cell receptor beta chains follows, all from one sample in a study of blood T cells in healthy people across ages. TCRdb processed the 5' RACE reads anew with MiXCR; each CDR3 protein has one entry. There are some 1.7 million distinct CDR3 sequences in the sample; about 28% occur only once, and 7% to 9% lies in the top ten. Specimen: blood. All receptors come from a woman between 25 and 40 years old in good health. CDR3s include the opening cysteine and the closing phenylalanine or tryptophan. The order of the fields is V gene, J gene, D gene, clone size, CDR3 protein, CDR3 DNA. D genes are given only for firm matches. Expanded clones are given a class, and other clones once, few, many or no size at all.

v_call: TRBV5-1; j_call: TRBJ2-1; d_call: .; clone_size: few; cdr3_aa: CASAPIATVGEQFF; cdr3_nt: TGCGCCAGCGCCCCAATAGCGACCGTTGGTGAGCAGTTCTTC
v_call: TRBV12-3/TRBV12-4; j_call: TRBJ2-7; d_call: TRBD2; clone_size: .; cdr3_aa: CASSFHGTSGHEQYF; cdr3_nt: TGTGCCAGCAGTTTTCACGGGACTAGCGGCCACGAGCAGTACTTC
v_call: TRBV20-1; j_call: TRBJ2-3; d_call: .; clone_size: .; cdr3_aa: CSAEVVGGTDTQYF; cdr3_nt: TGCAGTGCTGAGGTGGTAGGCGGCACAGATACGCAGTATTTT
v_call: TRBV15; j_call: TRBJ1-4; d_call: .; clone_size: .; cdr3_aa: CATSRRPPNEKRFF; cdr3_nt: TGTGCCACCAGCAGGAGACCTCCTAATGAAAAACGGTTTTTT
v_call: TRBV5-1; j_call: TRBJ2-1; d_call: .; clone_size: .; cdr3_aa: CAGSLIRGEQFF; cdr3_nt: TGCGCCGGCAGCTTGATACGGGGGGAGCAGTTCTTC
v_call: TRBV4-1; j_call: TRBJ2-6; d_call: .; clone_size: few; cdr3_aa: CASSQVIGANVLTF; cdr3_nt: TGCGCCAGCAGCCAAGTGATTGGGGCCAACGTCCTGACTTTC
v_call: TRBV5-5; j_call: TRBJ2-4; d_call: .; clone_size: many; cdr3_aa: CASSGPMDNIQYF; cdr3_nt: TGTGCCAGCAGCGGCCCGATGGACAACATTCAGTACTTC
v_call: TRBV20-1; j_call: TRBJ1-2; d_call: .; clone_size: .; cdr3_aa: CSARPPDSGHYGYIF; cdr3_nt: TGCAGTGCTAGACCTCCTGATTCGGGGCACTATGGCTACATCTTC
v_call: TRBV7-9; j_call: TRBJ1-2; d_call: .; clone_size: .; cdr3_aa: CASSQVPYGYTF; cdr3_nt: TGTGCCAGCAGCCAAGTACCCTATGGCTACACCTTC
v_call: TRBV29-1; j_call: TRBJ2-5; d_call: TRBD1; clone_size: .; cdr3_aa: CSSAGTGRETQYF; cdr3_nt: TGCAGCTCCGCCGGGACAGGGAGGGAGACCCAGTACTTC
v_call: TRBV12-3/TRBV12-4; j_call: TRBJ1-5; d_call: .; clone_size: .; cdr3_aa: CASRRGNYQPQHF; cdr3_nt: TGTGCCAGCAGACGGGGGAACTATCAGCCCCAGCATTTT
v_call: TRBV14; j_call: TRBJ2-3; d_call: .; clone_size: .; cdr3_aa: CASSVLAPDTQYF; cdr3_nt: TGTGCCAGCAGCGTCCTAGCACCAGATACGCAGTATTTT
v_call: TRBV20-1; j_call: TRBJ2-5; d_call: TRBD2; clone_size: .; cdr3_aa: CSASLTRGGKETQYF; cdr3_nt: TGCAGTGCTAGCCTCACGCGGGGGGGGAAAGAGACCCAGTACTTC
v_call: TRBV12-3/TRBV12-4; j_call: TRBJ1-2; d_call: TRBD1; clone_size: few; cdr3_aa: CASSLSGQIVGYGYTF; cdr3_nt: TGTGCCAGCAGTTTATCGGGACAGATTGTAGGATATGGCTACACCTTC
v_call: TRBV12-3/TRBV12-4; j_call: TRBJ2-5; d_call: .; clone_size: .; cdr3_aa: CASSSLGTKETQYF; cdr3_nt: TGTGCCAGCAGTTCCTTGGGGACAAAAGAGACCCAGTACTTC
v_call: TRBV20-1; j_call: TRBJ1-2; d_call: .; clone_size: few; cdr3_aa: CSARQSYGYTF; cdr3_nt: TGCAGTGCTAGACAGAGCTATGGCTACACCTTC
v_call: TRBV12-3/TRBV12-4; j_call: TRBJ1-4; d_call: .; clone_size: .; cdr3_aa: CASQNRPGLSNEKLFF; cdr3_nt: TGTGCCAGCCAGAACCGACCGGGACTGAGTAATGAAAAACTGTTTTTT
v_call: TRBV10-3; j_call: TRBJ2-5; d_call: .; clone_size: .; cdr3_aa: CAISEPRGAKLVTQYF; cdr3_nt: TGTGCCATCAGTGAACCAAGGGGCGCTAAGTTAGTGACCCAGTACTTC
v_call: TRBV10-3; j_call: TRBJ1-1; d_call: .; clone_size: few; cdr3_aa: CAISTGRGNTEAFF; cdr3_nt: TGTGCCATCAGTACAGGGAGGGGAAACACTGAAGCTTTCTTT
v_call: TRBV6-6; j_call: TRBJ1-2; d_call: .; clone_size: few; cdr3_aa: CASRTRENDNYGYTF; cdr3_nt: TGTGCCAGCAGGACCAGGGAAAACGATAACTATGGCTACACCTTC
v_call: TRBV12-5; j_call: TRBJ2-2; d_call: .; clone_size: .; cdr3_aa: CAILATGELFF; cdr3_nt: TGTGCTATTCTAGCCACCGGGGAGCTGTTTTTT
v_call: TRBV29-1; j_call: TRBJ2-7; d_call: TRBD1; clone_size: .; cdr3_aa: CSVEVSGTGAYEQYF; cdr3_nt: TGCAGCGTCGAAGTCTCCGGGACAGGAGCCTACGAGCAGTACTTC
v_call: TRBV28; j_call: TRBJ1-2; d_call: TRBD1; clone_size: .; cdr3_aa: CASSATTGDGYTF; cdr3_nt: TGTGCCAGCAGCGCCACGACAGGGGATGGCTACACCTTC
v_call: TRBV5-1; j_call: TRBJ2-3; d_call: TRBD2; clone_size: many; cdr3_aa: CASSLAGADTQYF; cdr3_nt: TGTGCCAGCAGCTTAGCGGGGGCAGATACGCAGTATTTT
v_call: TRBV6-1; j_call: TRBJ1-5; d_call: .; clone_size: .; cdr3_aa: CASNNQPQHF; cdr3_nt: TGTGCCAGTAACAATCAGCCCCAGCATTTT
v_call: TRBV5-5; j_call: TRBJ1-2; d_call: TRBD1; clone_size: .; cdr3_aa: CASSLATGQKDYGYTF; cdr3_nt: TGTGCCAGCAGCTTGGCGACGGGACAGAAAGACTATGGCTACACCTTC
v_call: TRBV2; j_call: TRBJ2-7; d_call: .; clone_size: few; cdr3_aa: CASSVRGSIYEQYF; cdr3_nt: TGTGCCAGCAGTGTTCGGGGGTCTATCTACGAGCAGTACTTC
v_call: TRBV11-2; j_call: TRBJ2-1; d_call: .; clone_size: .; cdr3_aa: CASRTVGRGHNEQFF; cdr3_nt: TGTGCCAGCAGGACCGTTGGGCGGGGGCATAATGAGCAGTTCTTC
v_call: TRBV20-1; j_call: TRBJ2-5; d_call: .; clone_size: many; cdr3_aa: CSASRQILARQEGFVQYF; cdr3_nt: TGCAGTGCTAGCCGCCAAATTCTTGCTAGACAGGAGGGTTTCGTCCAGTACTTC
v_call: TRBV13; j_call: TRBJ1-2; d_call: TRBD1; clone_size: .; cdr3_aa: CASSYATGREGYTF; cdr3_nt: TGTGCCAGCAGTTATGCGACAGGGAGGGAGGGCTACACCTTC
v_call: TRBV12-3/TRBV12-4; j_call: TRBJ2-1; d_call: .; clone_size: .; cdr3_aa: CASSLSRGGSSYNEQFF; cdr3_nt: TGTGCCAGCAGTTTGAGCAGGGGAGGAAGCTCCTACAATGAGCAGTTCTTC
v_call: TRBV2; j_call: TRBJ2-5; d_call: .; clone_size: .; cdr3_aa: CAGNRDGETQYF; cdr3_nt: TGTGCCGGAAACCGGGACGGAGAGACCCAGTACTTC
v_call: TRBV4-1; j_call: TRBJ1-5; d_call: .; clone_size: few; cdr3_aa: CASSQEGRNQPQHF; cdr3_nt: TGCGCCAGCAGCCAGGAAGGCAGAAATCAGCCCCAGCATTTT
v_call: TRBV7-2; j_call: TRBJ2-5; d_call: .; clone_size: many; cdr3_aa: CASSLDRFGWETQYF; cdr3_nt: TGTGCCAGCAGCTTAGACAGATTCGGATGGGAGACCCAGTACTTC
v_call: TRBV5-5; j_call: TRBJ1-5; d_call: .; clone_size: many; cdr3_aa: CASSFTDNQPQHF; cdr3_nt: TGTGCCAGCAGCTTCACAGATAATCAGCCCCAGCATTTT
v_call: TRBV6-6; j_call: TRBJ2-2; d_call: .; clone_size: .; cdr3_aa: CASSYRPGELFF; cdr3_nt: TGTGCCAGCAGTTACCGGCCCGGGGAGCTGTTTTTT
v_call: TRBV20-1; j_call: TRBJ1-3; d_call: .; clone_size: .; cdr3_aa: CSASDREGNTIYF; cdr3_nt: TGCAGTGCTAGTGACAGAGAGGGAAACACCATATATTTT
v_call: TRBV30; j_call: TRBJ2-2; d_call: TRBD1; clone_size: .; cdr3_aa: CAWSRGQGGNTGELFF; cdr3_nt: TGTGCCTGGAGTCGGGGACAGGGCGGGAACACCGGGGAGCTGTTTTTT
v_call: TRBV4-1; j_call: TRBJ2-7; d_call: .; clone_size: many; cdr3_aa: CASSQGGVSGASYEQYF; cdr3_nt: TGCGCCAGCAGCCAAGGGGGGGTGTCCGGTGCGAGCTACGAGCAGTACTTC
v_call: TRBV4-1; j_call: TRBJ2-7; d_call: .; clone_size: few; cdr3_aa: CASSQKTTSSYEQYF; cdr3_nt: TGCGCCAGCAGCCAGAAGACAACTAGCTCCTACGAGCAGTACTTC
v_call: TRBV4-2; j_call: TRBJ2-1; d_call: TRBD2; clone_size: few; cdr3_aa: CASSRRLAGDNEQFF; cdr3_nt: TGTGCCAGCAGCCGTCGACTAGCGGGGGACAATGAGCAGTTCTTC
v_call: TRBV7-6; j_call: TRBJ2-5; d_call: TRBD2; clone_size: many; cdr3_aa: CASSPTVTSGQETQYF; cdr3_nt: TGTGCCAGCAGCCCCACCGTGACTAGCGGCCAAGAGACCCAGTACTTC
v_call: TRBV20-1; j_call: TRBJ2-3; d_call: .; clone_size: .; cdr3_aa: CSARGSWATDTQYF; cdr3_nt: TGCAGTGCTAGGGGGAGTTGGGCTACAGATACGCAGTATTTT
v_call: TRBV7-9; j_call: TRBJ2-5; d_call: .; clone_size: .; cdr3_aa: CASSPRDVQETQYF; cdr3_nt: TGTGCCAGCAGCCCCCGGGACGTACAAGAGACCCAGTACTTC
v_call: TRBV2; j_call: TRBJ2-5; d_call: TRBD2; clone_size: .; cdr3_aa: CASSENGGGQETQYF; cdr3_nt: TGTGCCAGCAGTGAAAACGGGGGGGGACAAGAGACCCAGTACTTC
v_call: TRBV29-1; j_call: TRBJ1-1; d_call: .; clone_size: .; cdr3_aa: CSVYPRVNSDTEAFF; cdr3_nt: TGCAGCGTTTACCCCAGGGTAAATAGCGACACTGAAGCTTTCTTT
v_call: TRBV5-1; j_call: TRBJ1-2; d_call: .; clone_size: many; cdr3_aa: CASSLEDNYGYTF; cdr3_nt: TGCGCCAGCAGCTTGGAGGACAACTATGGCTACACCTTC
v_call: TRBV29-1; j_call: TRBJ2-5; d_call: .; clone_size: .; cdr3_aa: CSVEVGIGRRESMGETQYF; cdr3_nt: TGCAGCGTTGAAGTGGGAATCGGCCGAAGGGAAAGTATGGGGGAGACCCAGTACTTC
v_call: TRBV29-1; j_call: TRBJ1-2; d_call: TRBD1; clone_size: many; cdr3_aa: CSVTYRGANYGYTF; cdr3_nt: TGCAGCGTAACCTACAGGGGGGCTAACTATGGCTACACCTTC
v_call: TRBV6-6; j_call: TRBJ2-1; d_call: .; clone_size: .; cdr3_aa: CAVLAPGSSYNEQFF; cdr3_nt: TGTGCCGTCCTTGCGCCCGGGAGCTCCTACAATGAGCAGTTCTTC
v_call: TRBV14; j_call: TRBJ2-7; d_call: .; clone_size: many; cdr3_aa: CASSLTEGYEQYF; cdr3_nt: TGTGCCAGCAGCCTAACCGAGGGATACGAGCAGTACTTC
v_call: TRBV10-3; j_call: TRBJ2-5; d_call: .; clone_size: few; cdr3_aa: CAISNGRETQYF; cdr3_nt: TGTGCCATCAGTAATGGACGAGAGACCCAGTACTTC